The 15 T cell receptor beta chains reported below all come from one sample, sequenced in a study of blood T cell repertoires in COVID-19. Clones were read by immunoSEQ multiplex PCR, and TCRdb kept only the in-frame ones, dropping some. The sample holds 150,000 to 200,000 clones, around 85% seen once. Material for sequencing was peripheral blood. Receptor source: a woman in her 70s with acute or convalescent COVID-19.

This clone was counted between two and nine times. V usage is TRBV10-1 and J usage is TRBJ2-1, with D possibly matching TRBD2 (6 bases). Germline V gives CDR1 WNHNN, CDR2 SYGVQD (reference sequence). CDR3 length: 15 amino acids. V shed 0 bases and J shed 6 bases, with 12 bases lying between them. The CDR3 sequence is CASSESAGTANEQFF. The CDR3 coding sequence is TGCGCCAGCAGTGAGTCGGCGGGGACGGCCAATGAGCAGTTCTTC.

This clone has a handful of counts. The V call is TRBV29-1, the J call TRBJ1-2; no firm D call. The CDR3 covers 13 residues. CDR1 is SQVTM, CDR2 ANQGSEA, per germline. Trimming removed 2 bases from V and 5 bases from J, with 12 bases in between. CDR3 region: CSVERSRQYGYTF. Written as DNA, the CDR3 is TGCAGCGTTGAAAGATCCCGTCAGTATGGCTACACCTTC.

The CDR3 sequence: CASSPRRDSSQETQYF. The CDR3, as DNA: TGTGCCAGCAGCCCAAGGAGAGACAGCTCGCAAGAGACCCAGTACTTC. The chain couples TRBV7-8 to TRBJ2-5; possibly TRBD1 for D (5 bases). V lost 5 bases to trimming and J lost 2 bases, with 18 bases between them. This CDR3 is 16 amino acids long. CDR1 and CDR2 from the germline V gene are SGHVS and FQNEAQ.

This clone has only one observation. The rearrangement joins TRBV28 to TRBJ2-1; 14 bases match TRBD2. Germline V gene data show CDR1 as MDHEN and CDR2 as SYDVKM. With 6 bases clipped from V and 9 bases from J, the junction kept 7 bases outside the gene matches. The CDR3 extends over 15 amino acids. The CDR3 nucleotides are TGTGCCAGCAGGGGGGGACTAGCGGGAGAGGGTGAGCAGTTCTTC. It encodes CASRGGLAGEGEQFF.

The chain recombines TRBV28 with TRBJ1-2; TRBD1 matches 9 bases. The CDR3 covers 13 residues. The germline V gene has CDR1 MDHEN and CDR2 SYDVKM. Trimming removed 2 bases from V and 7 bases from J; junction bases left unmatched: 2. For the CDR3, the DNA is TGTGCCAGCAGTTTAGGGGACAGGGTTGGCTACACCTTC. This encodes CASSLGDRVGYTF.

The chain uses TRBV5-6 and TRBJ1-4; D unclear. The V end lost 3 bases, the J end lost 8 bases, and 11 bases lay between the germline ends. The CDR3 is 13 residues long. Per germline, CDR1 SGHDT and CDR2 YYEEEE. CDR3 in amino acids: CASSSRRREKLFF. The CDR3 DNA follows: TGTGCCAGCAGCTCCCGCCGGAGGGAAAAACTGTTTTTT.

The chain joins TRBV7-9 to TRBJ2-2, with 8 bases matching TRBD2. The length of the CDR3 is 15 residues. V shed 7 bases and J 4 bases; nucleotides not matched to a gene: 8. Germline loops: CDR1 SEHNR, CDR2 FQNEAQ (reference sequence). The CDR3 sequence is CASNRPTSGTGELFF. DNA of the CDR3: TGTGCCAGCAACCGACCAACTAGCGGCACCGGGGAGCTGTTTTTT.

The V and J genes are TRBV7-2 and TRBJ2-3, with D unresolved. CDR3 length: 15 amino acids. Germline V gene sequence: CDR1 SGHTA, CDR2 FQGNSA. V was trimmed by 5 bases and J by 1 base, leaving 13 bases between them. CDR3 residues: CASSALLRRTDTQYF. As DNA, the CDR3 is TGTGCCAGCAGCGCCCTGTTGAGGCGCACAGATACGCAGTATTTT.

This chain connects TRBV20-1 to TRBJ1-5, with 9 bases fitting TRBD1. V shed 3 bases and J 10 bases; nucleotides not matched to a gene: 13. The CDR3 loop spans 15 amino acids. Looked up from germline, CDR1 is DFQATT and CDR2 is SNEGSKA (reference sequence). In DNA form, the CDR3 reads TGCAGTGCTAGTGGGGCGGGACAGGGAGTTCTACCCCAGCATTTT. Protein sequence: CSASGAGQGVLPQHF.

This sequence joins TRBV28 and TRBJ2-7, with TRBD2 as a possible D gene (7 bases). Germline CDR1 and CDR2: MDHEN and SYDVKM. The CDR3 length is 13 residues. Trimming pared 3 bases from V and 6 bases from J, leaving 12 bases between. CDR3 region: CASSLGGRAEQYF. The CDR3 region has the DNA TGTGCCAGCAGTTTGGGGGGGCGGGCCGAGCAGTACTTC.

The CDR3 is CASSDPGQGAYGELFF. The CDR3 nucleotides are TGCGCCAGCAGCGACCCGGGACAGGGGGCTTATGGGGAGCTGTTTTTT. The V and J genes are TRBV10-1 and TRBJ2-2; 12 bases are a match to TRBD1. The CDR3 consists of 16 residues. Germline V gene lookup returns CDR1 WNHNN and CDR2 SYGVQD (reference sequence). With V trimmed by 6 bases and J by 8 bases, 10 bases remained unmatched.

For the CDR3, the DNA is TGTGCCAGCAGTCACCCTTTGGGACAGAGGGTCAGGCCCCAGCATTTT. This gives the protein CASSHPLGQRVRPQHF. The chain has TRBV28 and TRBJ1-5; 7 positions match TRBD1. The CDR3 loop spans 16 amino acids. CDR1 and CDR2 (germline): MDHEN, SYDVKM. Germline trimming cut 5 bases from V and 9 bases from J; bases unmatched to any gene: 16. Looking up the rest from reference TRBV28 and TRBJ1-5 gives the full variable domain: DVKVTQSSRYLVKRTGEKVFLECVQDMDHENMFWYRQDPGLGLRLIYFSYDVKMKEKGDIPEGYSVSREKKERFSLILESASTNQTSMYLCASSHPLGQRVRPQHFGDGTRLSIL.

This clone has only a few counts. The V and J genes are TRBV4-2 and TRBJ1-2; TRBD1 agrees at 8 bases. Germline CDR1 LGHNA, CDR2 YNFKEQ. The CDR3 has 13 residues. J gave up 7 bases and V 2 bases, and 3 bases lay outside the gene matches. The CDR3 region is CASSQQGAGGYTF. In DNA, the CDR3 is TGTGCCAGCAGCCAACAGGGGGCTGGTGGCTACACCTTC.

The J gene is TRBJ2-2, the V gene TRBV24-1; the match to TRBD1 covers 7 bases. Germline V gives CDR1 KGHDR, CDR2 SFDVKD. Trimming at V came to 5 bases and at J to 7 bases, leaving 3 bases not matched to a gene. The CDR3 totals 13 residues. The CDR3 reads CATSVGGHGELFF. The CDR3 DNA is TGTGCCACCAGTGTAGGGGGCCACGGGGAGCTGTTTTTT.

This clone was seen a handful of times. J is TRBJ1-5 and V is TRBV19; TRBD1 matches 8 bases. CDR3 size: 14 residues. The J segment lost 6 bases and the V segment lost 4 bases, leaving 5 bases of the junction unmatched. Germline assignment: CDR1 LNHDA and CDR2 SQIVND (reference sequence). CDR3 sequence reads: CASSRDRLGQPQHF. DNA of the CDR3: TGTGCCAGTAGTAGGGACAGGTTAGGTCAGCCCCAGCATTTT. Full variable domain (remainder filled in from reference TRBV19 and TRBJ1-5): DGGITQSPKYLFRKEGQNVTLSCEQNLNHDAMYWYRQDPGQGLRLIYYSQIVNDFQKGDIAEGYSVSREKKESFPLTVTSAQKNPTAFYLCASSRDRLGQPQHFGDGTRLSIL.